These 15 T cell receptor beta chains were sequenced from one sample in a study of breast tumors, draining lymph nodes, adjacent tissues (dated by TCRdb to between 2015 and 2016). Lymph node samples came from the axillary draining lymph nodes of breast cancer patients. The protocol used for the library was multiplex PCR. The sequencer was an Illumina HiSeq 2000. Starting from the raw public reads, TCRdb applied fastp trimming at Q25, assembled clones with MiXCR and retained in-frame beta chains. Rows with one shared CDR3 protein collapse into an entry with the most common genes and DNA. This sample lists 200,000 to 300,000 distinct CDR3 sequences; under 35% were detected once. Together, the top ten hold 1.1% of the sample. Sample: axillary lymph node tissue. The receptors here all came from a female donor with breast cancer. Some clones in this sample may be carry-over from other donors' samples.

This clonotype appeared many times. The V call is TRBV12-5, the J call TRBJ1-5; no clear D. V lost 2 bases, J lost 2 bases, and 13 bases lay in between. The germline V gene has CDR1 LGHNT and CDR2 FRNRAP. The CDR3 consists of 16 residues. The CDR3 coding sequence is TGTGCTAGTGGTTTGAATCTTATTGGGGGCAATCAGCCCCAGCATTTT. Protein sequence: CASGLNLIGGNQPQHF.

This clonotype was recorded many times. The chain carries TRBV7-2 and TRBJ2-7, with D possibly being TRBD1 (6 bases). The CDR3 length is 13 residues. The V end lost 5 bases, the J end lost 6 bases, and 14 bases lay between the germline ends. The germline gives CDR1 SGHTA, CDR2 FQGNSA. The chain's CDR3 is CASSQGWGSEQYF. The CDR3 region has the DNA TGTGCCAGCAGCCAGGGGTGGGGGAGCGAGCAGTACTTC. The full variable domain, rest sourced from reference TRBV7-2 and TRBJ2-7, is GAGVSQSPSNKVTEKGKDVELRCDPISGHTALYWYRQSLGQGLEFLIYFQGNSAPDKSGLPSDRFSAERTGGSVSTLTIQRTQQEDSAVYLCASSQGWGSEQYFGPGTRLTVT.

This clonotype was counted ten times or more. The chain recombines TRBV5-4 with TRBJ2-1, with D possibly TRBD2 on 6 matching bases. V was cut by 3 bases and J by 10 bases, with 17 bases left in between. Germline V lookup: CDR1 SGHNT, CDR2 YYREEE (reference sequence). This CDR3 is 14 amino acids long. The CDR3 DNA follows: TGTGCCAGCAGCTCTGGCCCCATGGGAGGAGAGCAGTTCTTC. Its translation is CASSSGPMGGEQFF.

The chain carries TRBV2 and TRBJ2-1; TRBD2 matches 9 bases. V shed 5 bases and J 1 base; nucleotides not matched to a gene: 12. CDR3 length equals 18 residues. CDR1 and CDR2 (germline): SNHLY, FYNNEI. CDR3 sequence: CASSYSSGLATSYNEQFF. The CDR3, as DNA: TGTGCCAGCAGTTACTCTTCGGGACTAGCCACGTCCTACAATGAGCAGTTCTTC.

This clonotype was counted only a few times. The chain joins TRBV6-5 to TRBJ2-7; 12 bases fit TRBD2. This CDR3 contains 14 residues. Per germline, CDR1 MNHEY and CDR2 SVGAGI. Losses at the gene ends were 5 bases for V and 3 bases for J; bases not matched to a gene: 2. CDR3 coding DNA: TGTGCCAGCAGTCCGACTAGCGGGAGCTACGAGCAGTACTTC. This codes for CASSPTSGSYEQYF.

There are many counts of this clonotype. This chain uses TRBV11-3 with TRBJ2-2, with a weak D call TRBD2 (5 bases). Germline V CDR1 and CDR2: SGHNT, YENEEA. Between the trimmed V and J ends, which lost 0 bases and 3 bases, there was a span of 11 bases. This CDR3 region has 16 residues. CDR3 bases: TGTGCCAGCAGCTTAGACAGCGGATCGTACACCGGGGAGCTGTTTTTT. Translating it yields CASSLDSGSYTGELFF.

The rearrangement links TRBV6-2 or TRBV6-3 to TRBJ2-1; possible D gene TRBD1, 5 bases. V gave up 5 bases and J gave up 0 bases, with 17 bases separating them. Germline V CDR1 and CDR2: MNHEY, SVGEGT. CDR3 size: 17 residues. In nucleotides, the CDR3 is TGTGCCAGCAGTAGAAATACAGGCTCAAGCTCCTACAATGAGCAGTTCTTC. Translated, it gives CASSRNTGSSSYNEQFF.

Remarks on this clonotype: This could be a read error, since a much larger clone is one nucleotide away. The chain has TRBV9 and TRBJ2-1; the D gene is possibly TRBD1 (5 bases). CDR1 SGDLS and CDR2 YYNGEE come from the germline V gene. The CDR3 runs 15 residues. DNA of the CDR3: TGTGCCAGCAGCGACAGTGACAGCTCCTACAATGAGCCGTTCTTC. It encodes CASSDSDSSYNEPFF.

There are many counts of this clonotype. The rearrangement links TRBV29-1 to TRBJ2-1, with 7 bases fitting TRBD2. The junction had 8 bases not matched to a gene; V was cut back by 7 bases and J by 5 bases. The CDR3 covers 13 residues. Germline CDR1 reads SQVTM; CDR2 reads ANQGSEA. The CDR3 DNA reads as TGCAGCGAAGGGACTACCGTGGACAATGAGCAGTTCTTC. Its protein product is CSEGTTVDNEQFF.

Of note for this clonotype: A much larger clone lies a single base off, so this may be a read error. The chain recombines TRBV20-1 with TRBJ1-2; the D is unclear. This CDR3 contains 14 residues. The germline CDR1 and CDR2 sequences are DFQATT and SNEGSKA (reference sequence). The CDR3 sequence is CNASLRGPPYGYTF. The CDR3, as DNA: TGCAATGCTTCCTTACGAGGACCCCCCTATGGCTACACCTTC.

Comment on this clonotype: A much larger clone differs from this one at a single base, so this may be a read error. V and J are TRBV5-4 and TRBJ2-7; 10 bases map to TRBD2. Trimming removed 7 bases from V and 4 bases from J; junction bases left unmatched: 11. CDR1 and CDR2 from the germline V gene are SGHNT and YYREEE (reference sequence). This CDR3 is 15 amino acids long. The CDR3 DNA reads TGTGCCAGCTGCAGACCCGGGACTAGCGTTTACGAGCAGTACTTC. Translation gives CASCRPGTSVYEQYF.

This clonotype appeared once. A much more abundant neighbour one base away suggests this may be a read error. J is TRBJ2-3 and V is TRBV20-1; 8 nucleotides line up with TRBD2. V lost 4 bases to trimming and J lost 4 bases; unmatched junction nucleotides: 13. There are 16 residues in the CDR3. CDR1 is DFQATT and CDR2 is SNEGSKA in the germline V gene (reference sequence). CDR3 amino acids: CSAKGPSGGISDTQYF. CDR3 bases: TGCAGTGCTAAGGGTCCCAGCGGGGGTATATCAGATACGCAGTATTTT.

This chain connects TRBV28 to TRBJ2-3; possible D gene TRBD1, 6 bases. The CDR3 totals 13 residues. Germline V gene data show CDR1 as MDHEN and CDR2 as SYDVKM. Between the trimmed V and J ends, which lost 6 bases and 8 bases, there was a span of 15 bases. The CDR3 reads CASSRGTQSTQYF. The CDR3 DNA sequence: TGTGCCAGCAGCCGAGGGACACAAAGTACGCAGTATTTT.

This clonotype was detected ten times or more. V and J are TRBV20-1 and TRBJ2-7, with D hard to call. Germline CDR1 reads DFQATT; CDR2 reads SNEGSKA (reference sequence). This CDR3 contains 15 residues. Trimming shortened V by 5 bases and J by 2 bases, and 19 bases separated the two germline ends. In DNA, the CDR3 is TGCAGTGCTCAACCCCTCAATCTCCCCACCTACGAGCAGTACTTC. It encodes CSAQPLNLPTYEQYF.

The count of this clonotype is one. Because it lacks the conserved phenylalanine or tryptophan at the end, this CDR3 is likely a read error. No DNA is shown, since the ends of the CDR3 on it are uncertain; the CDR3 is the one TCRdb lists. The chain links TRBV29-1 to TRBJ2-7; TRBD2 is taken as the D call from the table, unchecked against the DNA. Per the germline V gene, CDR1 is SQVTM and CDR2 is ANQGSEA. The CDR3 totals 17 residues, both ends included. CDR3 loop: CSVEVSSEDFQTYEQYL.